What follows is one T cell receptor (beta chain) and its context. Its antigen is not known. At one boundary the junction diverges from the germline segment, which might be a read error. Samples came from axillary lymph nodes draining the breast cancer. Each CDR3 protein is one row after TCRdb ran MiXCR on the multiplex PCR reads. The table has about 230,000 distinct CDR3 sequences, about 30% seen once. Germline values: CDR1 SGHRS, CDR2 YFSETQ. The CDR3 consists of 15 residues. The sample is drawn from a study of breast tumors, draining lymph nodes, adjacent tissues. Broader study findings: Tumors had less TCR diversity than lymph nodes, more than nontumor tissue. That most tumor T cells come from lymph nodes remained unproven.

This chain uses TRBV5-1 with TRBJ2-2; tentatively, D is TRBD1 (7 bases). The sequencing input was axillary lymph node tissue. This TCR was sampled from a female donor with breast cancer. Some clones in this sample may be carry-over from other donors' samples. The CDR3 DNA reads as TGCGCCAGCAGCTTGTTACTAGGGGGCACCGGGGGGCTGTTTTTT. It is translated as CASSLLLGGTGGLFF.